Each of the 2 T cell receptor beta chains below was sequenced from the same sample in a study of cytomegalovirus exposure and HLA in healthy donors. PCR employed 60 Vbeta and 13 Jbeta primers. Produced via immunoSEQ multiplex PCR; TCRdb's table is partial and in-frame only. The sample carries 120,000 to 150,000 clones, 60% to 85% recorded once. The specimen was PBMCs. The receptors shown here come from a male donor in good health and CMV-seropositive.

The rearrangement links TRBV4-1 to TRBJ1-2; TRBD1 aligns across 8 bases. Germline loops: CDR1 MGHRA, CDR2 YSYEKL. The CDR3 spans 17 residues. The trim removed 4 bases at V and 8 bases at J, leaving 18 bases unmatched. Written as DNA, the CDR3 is TGCGCCAGCAGCCCTATGGGTCAGGGGGCGCCCCTTAACGGCTACACCTTC. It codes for CASSPMGQGAPLNGYTF.

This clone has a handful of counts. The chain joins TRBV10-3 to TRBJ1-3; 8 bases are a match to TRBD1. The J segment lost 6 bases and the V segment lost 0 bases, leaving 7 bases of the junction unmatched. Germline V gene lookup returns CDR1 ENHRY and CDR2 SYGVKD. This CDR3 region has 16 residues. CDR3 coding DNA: TGTGCCATCAGTGAGTCCCGAGGACAGGGAGCAAACACCATATATTTT. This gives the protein CAISESRGQGANTIYF.